Below are 11 T cell receptor beta chains sequenced from a single sample in a study of T-cell reconstitution after alpha-beta-depleted transplantation in children. A library of TCRbeta sequences, prepared with unique molecular identifiers, was generated. TCRdb recomputed calls from the PCR reads with MiXCR, one row per CDR3 protein. Among a few hundred thousand distinct CDR3 sequences listed, 25% to 30% were seen once. Sequenced here: PBMCs, sampled before TCRalphabeta/CD19-depleted stem cell transplant. The source of these receptors is a boy under two years old with Wiskott-Aldrich syndrome, due to receive a stem cell transplant.

This clonotype was seen at least ten times. The chain has TRBV5-1 and TRBJ2-1; D is undetermined. The CDR3 consists of 12 residues. Looked up from germline, CDR1 is SGHRS and CDR2 is YFSETQ. V was clipped by 0 bases and J by 8 bases, with 6 bases between them. The CDR3, as DNA: TGCGCCAGCAGCTTGGGTGCAGATGAGCAGTTCTTC. Its translation: CASSLGADEQFF. Variable domain in full (rest from reference TRBV5-1 and TRBJ2-1): KAGVTQTPRYLIKTRGQQVTLSCSPISGHRSVSWYQQTPGQGLQFLFEYFSETQRNKGNFPGRFSGRQFSNSRSEMNVSTLELGDSALYLCASSLGADEQFFGPGTRLTVL.

This clonotype has a handful of counts. V usage is TRBV29-1 and J usage is TRBJ2-5, with D perhaps matching TRBD2 (5 bases). In germline, CDR1 is SQVTM, CDR2 ANQGSEA. The V end was cut by 6 bases, the J end by 2 bases, with 10 bases between. The CDR3 runs to 12 residues. CDR3 coding DNA: TGCAGCGTAGAGCGGTTTCAAGAGACCCAGTACTTC. Its translation is CSVERFQETQYF.

This clonotype was detected only a few times. V usage is TRBV15 and J usage is TRBJ2-3; 10 bases align to TRBD2. Trimming removed 4 bases from V and 7 bases from J; junction bases left unmatched: 11. The CDR3 has 16 residues. Germline loops: CDR1 LNHNV, CDR2 YYDKDF (reference sequence). The CDR3 DNA sequence: TGTGCCACCAGCATACTATCTAGCGGGAGTCGATATACGCAGTATTTT. Its translation is CATSILSSGSRYTQYF. Supplemented by reference TRBV15 and TRBJ2-3, the full variable domain reads DAMVIQNPRYQVTQFGKPVTLSCSQTLNHNVMYWYQQKSSQAPKLLFHYYDKDFNNEADTPDNFQSRRPNTSFCFLDIRSPGLGDTAMYLCATSILSSGSRYTQYFGPGTRLTVL.

This clonotype came up a few times. This chain links TRBV6-5 with TRBJ2-1; tentatively, D is TRBD2 (5 bases). CDR3 length: 16 residues. Per the germline V gene, CDR1 is MNHEY and CDR2 is SVGAGI. Between the trimmed V and J ends, which lost 0 bases and 1 base, there was a span of 10 bases. The CDR3, as DNA: TGTGCCAGCAGTTACTCACTAGTTAGTTCCTACAATGAGCAGTTCTTC. Translating it yields CASSYSLVSSYNEQFF.

This clonotype was counted a few times. V usage is TRBV5-1 and J usage is TRBJ2-3; 11 positions agree with TRBD2. Germline-derived CDR1 and CDR2 are SGHRS and YFSETQ. J lost 4 bases, V lost 1 base, and 5 bases had no gene match. This CDR3 is built from 16 residues. CDR3 in DNA: TGCGCCAGCAGCTTGACACTAGCGGGAGCCGCAGATACGCAGTATTTT. This translates into CASSLTLAGAADTQYF.

For the CDR3, the DNA is TGCAGTGCTAGAGGGTTTGGCGGGGAGACCCAGTACTTC. Translation: CSARGFGGETQYF. The chain uses TRBV20-1 and TRBJ2-5, with D possibly matching TRBD2 (5 bases). The CDR3 is 13 amino acids. Germline CDR1 reads DFQATT; CDR2 reads SNEGSKA (reference sequence). V was pared by 1 base and J by 5 bases, with 11 bases between.

This clonotype has just a few counts. The CDR3 region is CSARDGTVQETQYF. The CDR3, as DNA: TGCAGTGCTAGAGACGGGACGGTCCAAGAGACCCAGTACTTC. This chain links TRBV20-1 with TRBJ2-5; D may correspond to TRBD1 or TRBD2 (5 bases each). V lost 0 bases and J 1 base, leaving 9 bases between the germline ends. This CDR3 has 14 residues. CDR1 DFQATT and CDR2 SNEGSKA come from the germline V gene (reference sequence).

V is TRBV28 and J is TRBJ2-7; the match to TRBD1 covers 7 bases. Germline trimming cut 3 bases from V and 0 bases from J; bases unmatched to any gene: 5. CDR3 length equals 15 residues. Germline-derived CDR1 and CDR2 are MDHEN and SYDVKM. The CDR3 DNA sequence: TGTGCCAGCAGTTTCGGACAGGTGATCTCCTACGAGCAGTACTTC. Translating it yields CASSFGQVISYEQYF.

The J gene is TRBJ2-7, the V gene TRBV20-1, with 7 bases that match TRBD1. The V gene's germline CDR1 is DFQATT and CDR2 SNEGSKA (reference sequence). V was clipped by 6 bases and J by 3 bases; unmatched bases: 5. CDR3 length: 12 amino acids. Written as DNA, the CDR3 is TGCAGTGCCCACGACAGGGTCTACGAGCAGTACTTC. Amino acid sequence: CSAHDRVYEQYF.

CDR3 DNA sequence: TGCGCCAGCAGCTTGGGAGCGGGGAGAACGCAGTATTTT. Its translation: CASSLGAGRTQYF. The V and J genes are TRBV5-1 and TRBJ2-3; TRBD2 matches at 7 bases. This CDR3 spans 13 amino acids. The germline V gene has CDR1 SGHRS and CDR2 YFSETQ. The J segment lost 9 bases and the V segment lost 0 bases, leaving 4 bases of the junction unmatched.

The chain employs TRBV5-1 and TRBJ2-1, with D possibly matching TRBD2 (5 bases). This CDR3 comprises 12 residues. V lost 4 bases and J lost 9, with 11 bases in between. Germline V gives CDR1 SGHRS, CDR2 YFSETQ. In DNA form, the CDR3 reads TGCGCCAGCAGCCTAACTAGAGTTGAGCAGTTCTTC. This encodes CASSLTRVEQFF.